The 17 T cell receptor beta chains in this list originate from one sample, sequenced in a study of T cell changes during pregnancy in multiple sclerosis (dated by TCRdb to the late 2010s). Library construction relied on the immunoSEQ multiplex PCR assay. TCRdb stores this immuneACCESS table with in-frame sequences only. Part of the clones is absent; in the studies checked, under half of the shortfall reflects unresolved V genes, and no reason is known for the rest. A total of around 63,000 clones appear in this sample, 91% of them only once. Under 2.5% of the sample is taken by the ten largest. The input for sequencing was peripheral blood, taken in the third trimester of pregnancy. The receptors stem from a female donor in good health, enrolled as a control in a pregnancy study.

The chain employs TRBV11-1 and TRBJ2-5; D might be TRBD1 (6 bases). Germline-derived CDR1 and CDR2 are SGHAT and FQDESV (reference sequence). The V and J ends lost 2 bases and 1 base respectively, with 11 bases between them. The CDR3 is made up of 15 amino acids. In DNA form, the CDR3 reads TGTGCCAGCAGCTTAAGGCAGGGGAGCCAAGAGACCCAGTACTTC. Amino acids: CASSLRQGSQETQYF. The variable domain in full, completed from reference TRBV11-1 and TRBJ2-5, reads EAEVAQSPRYKITEKSQAVAFWCDPISGHATLYWYRQILGQGPELLVQFQDESVVDDSQLPKDRFSAERLKGVDSTLKIQPAELGDSAMYLCASSLRQGSQETQYFGPGTRLLVL.

CDR3 in DNA: TGTGCCAGCACCCGCCGGGACAGGACCTATGGCTACACCTTC. It is translated as CASTRRDRTYGYTF. The chain has TRBV6-5 and TRBJ1-2, with 8 bases matching TRBD1. Germline V CDR1 and CDR2: MNHEY, SVGAGI. Losses at the gene ends were 7 bases for V and 4 bases for J; bases not matched to a gene: 8. This CDR3 contains 14 residues.

CDR3 loop: CASTQALGSSYEQYF. The CDR3 nucleotides read TGTGCCAGCACCCAGGCTCTGGGGAGCTCCTACGAGCAGTACTTC. The chain combines TRBV28 with TRBJ2-7, with TRBD2 as a possible D gene (5 bases). Germline V gives CDR1 MDHEN, CDR2 SYDVKM. The CDR3 sequence is 15 residues long. V gave up 7 bases and J gave up 0 bases, with 16 bases separating them. Variable domain in full (rest from reference TRBV28 and TRBJ2-7): DVKVTQSSRYLVKRTGEKVFLECVQDMDHENMFWYRQDPGLGLRLIYFSYDVKMKEKGDIPEGYSVSREKKERFSLILESASTNQTSMYLCASTQALGSSYEQYFGPGTRLTVT.

This chain links TRBV7-6 with TRBJ2-1; 8 bases line up with TRBD1. This CDR3 comprises 16 residues. With 3 bases clipped from V and 1 base from J, the junction kept 5 bases outside the gene matches. Germline CDR1 reads SGHVS; CDR2 reads FNYEAQ. The CDR3 is CASSLPDRGSYNEQFF. Written as DNA, the CDR3 is TGTGCCAGCAGCTTGCCTGACAGGGGTTCCTACAATGAGCAGTTCTTC.

The rearrangement joins TRBV6-6 to TRBJ1-2; possible D gene TRBD1, 5 bases. Trimming left V 6 bases short and J 8 bases short, with 16 bases between. Germline loops: CDR1 MNHNY, CDR2 SVGAGI (reference sequence). This CDR3 is built from 13 residues. CDR3 in DNA: TGTGCCAGCAGCCCAGACAGAAGCTGGGGCTACACCTTC. It is translated as CASSPDRSWGYTF.

The V and J genes are TRBV2 and TRBJ2-4; possibly TRBD1 for D (6 bases). Trimming removed 5 bases from V and 3 bases from J, with 8 bases in between. The CDR3 has 13 amino acids. CDR1 is SNHLY, CDR2 FYNNEI, per germline. DNA of the CDR3: TGTGCCAGCAGTCGGGACATCAAAAACATTCAGTACTTC. It translates to CASSRDIKNIQYF. The whole variable domain, remainder taken from reference TRBV2 and TRBJ2-4, is EPEVTQTPSHQVTQMGQEVILRCVPISNHLYFYWYRQILGQKVEFLVSFYNNEISEKSEIFDDQFSVERPDGSNFTLKIRSTKLEDSAMYFCASSRDIKNIQYFGAGTRLSVL.

This clone was picked up one time. The rearrangement links TRBV20-1 to TRBJ2-7; D is undetermined. The V and J ends lost 6 bases and 4 bases respectively, with 10 bases between them. CDR1 and CDR2 from the germline V gene are DFQATT and SNEGSKA (reference sequence). The CDR3 sequence is 11 residues long. CDR3 nucleotides: TGCAGTGCATCGACTCAATACGAGCAGTACTTC. It specifies CSASTQYEQYF.

The CDR3 spells CSVLRTGVPHTIYF. CDR3 in DNA: TGCAGCGTTCTTCGGACAGGGGTCCCCCACACCATATATTTT. The chain recombines TRBV29-1 with TRBJ1-3; 9 bases align to TRBD1. The germline CDR1 and CDR2 sequences are SQVTM and ANQGSEA. The CDR3 runs to 14 residues. After removal of 5 bases from V and 8 bases from J, the junction contained 10 bases not matched to a gene.

The V gene is TRBV19, the J gene TRBJ1-2, with D perhaps TRBD1 (5 bases). In germline, CDR1 is LNHDA, CDR2 SQIVND (reference sequence). Trimming pared 3 bases from V and 6 bases from J, leaving 11 bases between. CDR3 size: 13 residues. This chain's CDR3 is CASSMGGGDGYTF. CDR3 DNA: TGTGCCAGTAGTATGGGGGGGGGAGATGGCTACACCTTC.

This chain's CDR3 is CASSFGGEQFF. The CDR3 bases are TGTGCCAGCAGTTTCGGTGGTGAGCAGTTCTTC. The V call is TRBV27, the J call TRBJ2-1; D is unresolved. The CDR3 extends over 11 amino acids. Trimming pared 3 bases from V and 9 bases from J, leaving 6 bases between. CDR1 and CDR2 (germline): MNHEY, SMNVEV (reference sequence).

The genes are TRBV5-6 and TRBJ2-7, with a possible D match to TRBD1 (5 bases). The V gene's germline CDR1 is SGHDT and CDR2 YYEEEE. This CDR3 spans 15 amino acids. V lost 0 bases, J lost 2 bases, and 12 bases lay in between. CDR3 loop: CASSLVSPGTYEQYF. The CDR3 coding sequence is TGTGCCAGCAGCTTGGTGTCTCCAGGGACCTACGAGCAGTACTTC.

This clone was counted only a few times. The rearrangement uses TRBV18 and TRBJ1-4, with a weak D call TRBD1 (5 bases). The CDR3 length is 13 residues. Germline-derived CDR1 and CDR2 are KGHSH and LQKENI. V gave up 3 bases and J gave up 5 bases, with 7 bases separating them. The CDR3 spells CASSPRQNEKLFF. For the CDR3, the DNA is TGTGCCAGCTCACCTCGACAGAATGAAAAACTGTTTTTT.

The rearrangement uses TRBV5-4 and TRBJ2-5; 7 bases fit TRBD1. This CDR3 contains 15 residues. With 2 bases clipped from V and 0 bases from J, the junction kept 4 bases outside the gene matches. Per germline, CDR1 SGHNT and CDR2 YYREEE (reference sequence). CDR3 amino acids: CASSLPGTDQETQYF. The CDR3, as DNA: TGTGCCAGCAGCTTACCTGGGACAGACCAAGAGACCCAGTACTTC.

About this clone itself: The junction shows a germline mismatch at one end, possibly a read error. This chain connects TRBV6-1 to TRBJ2-4; D ambiguous. CDR3 length equals 12 residues. The germline CDR1 and CDR2 sequences are MNHNS and SASEGT. CDR3 bases: TGTGCCAGCAGAGAATCCGGGTCGAATTGGGACTTC. Protein sequence: CASRESGSNWDF.

In its sample, this clone was seen once. The V call is TRBV13, the J call TRBJ2-7, with 13 bases aligning to TRBD2. CDR3 length equals 18 residues. Germline trimming cut 7 bases from V and 5 bases from J; bases unmatched to any gene: 17. The germline V gene has CDR1 PRHDT and CDR2 FYEKMQ (reference sequence). CDR3 residues: CASTLPGLAGNGGHEQYF. The CDR3 DNA follows: TGTGCCAGCACCCTTCCGGGACTAGCGGGAAACGGCGGGCACGAGCAGTACTTC. Full variable domain (remainder filled in from reference TRBV13 and TRBJ2-7): AAGVIQSPRHLIKEKRETATLKCYPIPRHDTVYWYQQGPGQDPQFLISFYEKMQSDKGSIPDRFSAQQFSDYHSELNMSSLELGDSALYFCASTLPGLAGNGGHEQYFGPGTRLTVT.

V gene TRBV5-6 combines with J gene TRBJ1-5; D is unclear. Per the germline V gene, CDR1 is SGHDT and CDR2 is YYEEEE. CDR3 length: 14 residues. V was clipped by 0 bases and J by 5 bases, with 9 bases between them. Written as DNA, the CDR3 is TGTGCCAGCAGCTTGGCCCTCGGGGATCAGCCCCAGCATTTT. It encodes CASSLALGDQPQHF.

The table lists this clone with a count of one. The chain couples TRBV10-3 to TRBJ2-1; 8 bases line up with TRBD2. The ends lost 10 bases at V and 3 bases at J; junction bases unmatched: 8. Per germline, CDR1 ENHRY and CDR2 SYGVKD. This CDR3 spans 14 amino acids. In DNA, the CDR3 is TGTGCCACCCTCCCGGGACTAGACTACAATGAGCAGTTCTTC. Its translation is CATLPGLDYNEQFF.